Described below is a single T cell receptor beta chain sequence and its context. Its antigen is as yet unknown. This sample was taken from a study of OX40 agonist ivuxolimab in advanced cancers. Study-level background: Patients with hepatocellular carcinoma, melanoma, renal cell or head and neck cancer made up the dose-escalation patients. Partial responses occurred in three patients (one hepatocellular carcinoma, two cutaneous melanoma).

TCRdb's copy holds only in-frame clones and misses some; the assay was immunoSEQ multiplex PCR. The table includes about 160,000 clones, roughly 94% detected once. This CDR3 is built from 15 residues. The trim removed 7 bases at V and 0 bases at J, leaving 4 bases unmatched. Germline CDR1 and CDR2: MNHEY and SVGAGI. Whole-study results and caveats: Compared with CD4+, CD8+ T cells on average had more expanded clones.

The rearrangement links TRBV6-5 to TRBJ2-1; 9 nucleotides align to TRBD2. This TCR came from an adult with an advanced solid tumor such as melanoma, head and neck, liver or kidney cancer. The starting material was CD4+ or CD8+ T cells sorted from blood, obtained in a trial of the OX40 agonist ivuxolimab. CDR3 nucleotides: TGTGCCAGCAACCAAGCGGGGGGCTCCTACAATGAGCAGTTCTTC. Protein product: CASNQAGGSYNEQFF.